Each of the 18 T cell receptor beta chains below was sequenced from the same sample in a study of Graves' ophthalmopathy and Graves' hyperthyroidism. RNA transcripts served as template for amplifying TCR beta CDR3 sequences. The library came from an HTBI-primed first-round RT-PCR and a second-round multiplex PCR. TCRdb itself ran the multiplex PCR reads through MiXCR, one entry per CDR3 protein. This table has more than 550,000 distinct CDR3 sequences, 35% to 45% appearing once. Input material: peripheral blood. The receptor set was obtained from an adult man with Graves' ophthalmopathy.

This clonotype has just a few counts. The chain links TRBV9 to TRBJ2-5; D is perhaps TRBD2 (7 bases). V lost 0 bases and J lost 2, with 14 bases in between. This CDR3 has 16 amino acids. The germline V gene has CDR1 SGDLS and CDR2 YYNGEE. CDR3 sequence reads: CASSVASGRGQETQYF. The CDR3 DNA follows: TGTGCCAGCAGCGTAGCTTCGGGGAGGGGGCAAGAGACCCAGTACTTC.

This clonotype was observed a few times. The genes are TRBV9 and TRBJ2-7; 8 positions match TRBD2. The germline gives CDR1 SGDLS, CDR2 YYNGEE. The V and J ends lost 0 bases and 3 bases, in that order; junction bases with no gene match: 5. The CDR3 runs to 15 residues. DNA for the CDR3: TGTGCCAGCAGCGTAGTCCCTAGCGGGTACTACGAGCAGTACTTC. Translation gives CASSVVPSGYYEQYF.

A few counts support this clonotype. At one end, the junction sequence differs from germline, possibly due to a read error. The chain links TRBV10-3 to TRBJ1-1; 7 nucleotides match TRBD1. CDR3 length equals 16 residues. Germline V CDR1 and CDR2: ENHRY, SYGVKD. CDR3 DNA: TGTGCCAGCAGTGACGGGACAGTACGATTGAACACTGAAGCTTTCTTT. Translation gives CASSDGTVRLNTEAFF.

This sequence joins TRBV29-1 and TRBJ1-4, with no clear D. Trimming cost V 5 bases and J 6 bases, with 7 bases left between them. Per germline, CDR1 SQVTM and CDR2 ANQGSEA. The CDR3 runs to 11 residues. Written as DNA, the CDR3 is TGCAGCGTTTGGGCCTATGAAAAACTGTTTTTT. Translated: CSVWAYEKLFF.

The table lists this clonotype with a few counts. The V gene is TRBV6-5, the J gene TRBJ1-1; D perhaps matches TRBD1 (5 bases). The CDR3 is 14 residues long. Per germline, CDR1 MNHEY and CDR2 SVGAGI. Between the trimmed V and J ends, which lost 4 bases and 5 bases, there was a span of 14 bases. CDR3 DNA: TGTGCCAGCAGTTGGGTCCTTTCAGGGACTGAAGCTTTCTTT. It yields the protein CASSWVLSGTEAFF.

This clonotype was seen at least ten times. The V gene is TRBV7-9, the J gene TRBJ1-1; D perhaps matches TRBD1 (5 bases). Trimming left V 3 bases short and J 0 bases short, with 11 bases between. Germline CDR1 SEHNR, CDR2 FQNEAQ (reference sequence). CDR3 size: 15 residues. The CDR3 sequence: CASSFGDGMNTEAFF. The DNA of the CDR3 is TGTGCCAGCAGCTTCGGGGACGGCATGAACACTGAAGCTTTCTTT.

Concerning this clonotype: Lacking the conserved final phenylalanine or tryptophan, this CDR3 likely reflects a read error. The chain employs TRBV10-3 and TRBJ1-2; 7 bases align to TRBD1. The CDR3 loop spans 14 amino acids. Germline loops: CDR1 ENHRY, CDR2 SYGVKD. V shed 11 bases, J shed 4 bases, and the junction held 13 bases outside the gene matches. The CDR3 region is CASAWTGDAYGYTL. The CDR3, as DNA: TGTGCCTCTGCCTGGACAGGTGATGCCTATGGCTACACCCTC.

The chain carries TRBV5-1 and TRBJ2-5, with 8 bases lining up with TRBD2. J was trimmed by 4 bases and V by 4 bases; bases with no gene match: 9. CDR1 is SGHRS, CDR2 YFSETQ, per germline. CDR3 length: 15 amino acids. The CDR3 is CASSVDGGGLETQYF. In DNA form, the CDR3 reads TGCGCCAGCAGCGTGGACGGCGGGGGGCTAGAGACCCAGTACTTC.

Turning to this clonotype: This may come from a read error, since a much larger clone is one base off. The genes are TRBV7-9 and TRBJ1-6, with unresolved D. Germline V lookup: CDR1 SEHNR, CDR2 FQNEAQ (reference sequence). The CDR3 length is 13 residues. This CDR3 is CASSQERESPLYF. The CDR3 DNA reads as TGCGCCAGCAGCCAAGAAAGGGAATCACCCCTCTACTTT. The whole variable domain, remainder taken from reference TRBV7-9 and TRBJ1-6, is DTGVSQNPRHKITKRGQNVTFRCDPISEHNRLYWYRQTLGQGPEFLTYFQNEAQLEKSRLLSDRFSAERPKGSFSTLEIQRTEQGDSAMYLCASSQERESPLYFGNGTRLTVT.

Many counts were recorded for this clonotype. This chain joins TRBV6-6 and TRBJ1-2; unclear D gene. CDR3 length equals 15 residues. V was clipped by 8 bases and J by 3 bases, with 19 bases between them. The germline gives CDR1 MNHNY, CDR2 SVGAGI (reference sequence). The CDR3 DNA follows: TGTGCCAGCGGCGTTCCCGGGGAGGAGGACTATGGCTACACCTTC. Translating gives CASGVPGEEDYGYTF.

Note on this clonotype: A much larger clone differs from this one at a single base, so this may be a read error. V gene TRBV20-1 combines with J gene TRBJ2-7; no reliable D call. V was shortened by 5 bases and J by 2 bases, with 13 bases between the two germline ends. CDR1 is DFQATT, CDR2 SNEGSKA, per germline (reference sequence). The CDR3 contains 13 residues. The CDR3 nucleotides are TGCAGTGCTTGCGGAGACACCCCCTACGAGCAGTACTTC. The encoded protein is CSACGDTPYEQYF.

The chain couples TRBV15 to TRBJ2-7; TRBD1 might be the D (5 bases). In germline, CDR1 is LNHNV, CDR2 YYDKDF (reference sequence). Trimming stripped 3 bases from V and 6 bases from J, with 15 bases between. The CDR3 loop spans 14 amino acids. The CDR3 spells CATSSYKGVAEQYF. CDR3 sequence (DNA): TGTGCCACCAGCAGTTATAAAGGGGTGGCCGAGCAGTACTTC.

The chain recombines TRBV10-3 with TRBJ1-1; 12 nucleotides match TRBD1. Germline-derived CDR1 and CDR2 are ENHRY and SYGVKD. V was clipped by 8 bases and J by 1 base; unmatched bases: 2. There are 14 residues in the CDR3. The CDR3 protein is CAIGGQGANTEAFF. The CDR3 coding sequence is TGTGCCATCGGGGGACAGGGGGCGAACACTGAAGCTTTCTTT.

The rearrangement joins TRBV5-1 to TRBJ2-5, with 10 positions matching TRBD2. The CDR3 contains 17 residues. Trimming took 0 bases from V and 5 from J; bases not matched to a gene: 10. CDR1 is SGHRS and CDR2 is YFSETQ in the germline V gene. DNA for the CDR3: TGCGCCAGCAGCTTGGGTCTAGCGGGGGCCTATATGGAGACCCAGTACTTC. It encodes CASSLGLAGAYMETQYF.

CDR3 in amino acids: CASSQGVAGEYEQYF. The CDR3 DNA reads as TGTGCCAGCTCACAAGGGGTAGCGGGGGAATACGAGCAGTACTTC. The chain employs TRBV7-8 and TRBJ2-7; 9 bases match TRBD2. The ends lost 8 bases at V and 4 bases at J; junction bases unmatched: 12. The CDR3 is 15 amino acids. Germline V gene lookup returns CDR1 SGHVS and CDR2 FQNEAQ. The full variable domain, its missing parts supplied by reference TRBV7-8 and TRBJ2-7, is GAGVSQSPRYKVAKRGQDVALRCDPISGHVSLFWYQQALGQGPEFLTYFQNEAQLDKSGLPSDRFFAERPEGSVSTLKIQRTQQEDSAVYLCASSQGVAGEYEQYFGPGTRLTVT.

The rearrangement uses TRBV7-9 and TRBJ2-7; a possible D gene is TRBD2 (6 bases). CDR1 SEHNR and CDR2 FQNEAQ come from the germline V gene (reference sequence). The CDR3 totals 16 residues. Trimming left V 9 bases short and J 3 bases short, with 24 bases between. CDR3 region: CASSGRDGRDGYEQYF. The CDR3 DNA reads TGTGCCAGTAGCGGCCGGGACGGTCGGGACGGCTACGAGCAGTACTTC.

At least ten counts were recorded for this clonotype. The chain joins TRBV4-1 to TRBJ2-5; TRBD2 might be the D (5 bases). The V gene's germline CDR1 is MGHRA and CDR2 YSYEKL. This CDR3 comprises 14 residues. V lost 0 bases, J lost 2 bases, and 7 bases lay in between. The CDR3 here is CASSQDPGQETQYF. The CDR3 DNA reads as TGCGCCAGCAGCCAAGACCCGGGACAAGAGACCCAGTACTTC.

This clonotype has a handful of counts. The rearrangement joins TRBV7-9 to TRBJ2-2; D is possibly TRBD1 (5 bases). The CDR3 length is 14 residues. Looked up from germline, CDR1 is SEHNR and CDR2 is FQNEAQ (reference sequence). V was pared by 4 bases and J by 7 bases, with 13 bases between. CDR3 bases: TGTGCCAGCAGCTCCATTCAGGGTTTCGGGGAGCTGTTTTTT. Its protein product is CASSSIQGFGELFF.